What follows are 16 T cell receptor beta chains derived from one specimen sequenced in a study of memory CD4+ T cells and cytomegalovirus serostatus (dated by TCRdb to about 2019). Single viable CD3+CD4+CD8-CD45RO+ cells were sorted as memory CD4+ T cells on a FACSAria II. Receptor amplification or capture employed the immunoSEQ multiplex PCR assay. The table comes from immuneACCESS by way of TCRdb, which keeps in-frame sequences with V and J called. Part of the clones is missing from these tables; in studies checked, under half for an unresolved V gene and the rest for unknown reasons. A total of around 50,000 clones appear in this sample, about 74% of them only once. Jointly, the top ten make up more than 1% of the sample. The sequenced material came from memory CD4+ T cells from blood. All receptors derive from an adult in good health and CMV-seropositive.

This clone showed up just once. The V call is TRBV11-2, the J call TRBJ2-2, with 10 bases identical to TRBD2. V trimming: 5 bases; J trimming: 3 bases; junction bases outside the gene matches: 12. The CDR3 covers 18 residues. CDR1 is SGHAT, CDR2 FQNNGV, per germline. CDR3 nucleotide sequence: TGTGCCAGCAGCCCCCCGCTAGCGGGGGTCATGGACACCGGGGAGCTGTTTTTT. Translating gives CASSPPLAGVMDTGELFF.

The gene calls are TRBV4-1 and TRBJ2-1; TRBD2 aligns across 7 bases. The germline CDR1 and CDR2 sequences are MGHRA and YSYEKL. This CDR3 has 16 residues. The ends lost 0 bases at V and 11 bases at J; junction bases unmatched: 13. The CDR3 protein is CASSQDGLGEGTKQFF. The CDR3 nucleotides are TGCGCCAGCAGCCAAGATGGCTTGGGGGAGGGGACCAAGCAGTTCTTC.

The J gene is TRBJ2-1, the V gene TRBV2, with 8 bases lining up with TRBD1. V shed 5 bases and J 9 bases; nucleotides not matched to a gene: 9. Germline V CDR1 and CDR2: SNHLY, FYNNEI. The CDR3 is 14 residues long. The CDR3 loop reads CASSQDRVVGEQFF. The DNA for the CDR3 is TGTGCCAGCAGTCAGGACAGGGTTGTGGGTGAGCAGTTCTTC.

Here the CDR3 DNA reads TGTGCCAGCAGCGTCCAGGGTGGCTATGGCTACACCTTC. Its translation: CASSVQGGYGYTF. The chain recombines TRBV9 with TRBJ1-2; a weak D match, TRBD1 (5 bases). V dropped 2 bases and J dropped 4 bases, with 9 bases sitting between them. The CDR3 loop spans 13 amino acids. Per the germline V gene, CDR1 is SGDLS and CDR2 is YYNGEE.

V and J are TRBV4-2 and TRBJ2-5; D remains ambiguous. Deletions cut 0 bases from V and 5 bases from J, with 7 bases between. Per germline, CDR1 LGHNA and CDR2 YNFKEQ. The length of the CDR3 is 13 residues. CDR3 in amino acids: CASSQDVWETQYF. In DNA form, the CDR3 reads TGTGCCAGCAGCCAAGACGTATGGGAGACCCAGTACTTC.

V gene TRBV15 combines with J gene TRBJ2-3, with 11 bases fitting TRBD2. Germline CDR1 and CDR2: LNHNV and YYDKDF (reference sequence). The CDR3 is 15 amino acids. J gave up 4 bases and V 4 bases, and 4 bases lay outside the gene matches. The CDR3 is CATSIGTSGPDTQYF. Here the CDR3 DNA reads TGTGCCACCAGCATCGGGACTAGCGGCCCAGATACGCAGTATTTT.

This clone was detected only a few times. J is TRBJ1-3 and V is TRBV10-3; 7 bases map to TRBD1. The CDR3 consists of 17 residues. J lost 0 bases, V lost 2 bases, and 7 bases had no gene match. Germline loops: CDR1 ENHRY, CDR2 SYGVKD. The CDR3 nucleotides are TGTGCCATCAGTGAGGCCCCAGGGGGTGACTCTGGAAACACCATATATTTT. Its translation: CAISEAPGGDSGNTIYF.

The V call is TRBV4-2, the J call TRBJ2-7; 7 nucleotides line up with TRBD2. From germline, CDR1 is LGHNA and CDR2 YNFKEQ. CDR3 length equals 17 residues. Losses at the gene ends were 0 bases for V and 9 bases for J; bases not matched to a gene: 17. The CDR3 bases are TGTGCCAGCAGCCAAGAACGCTTTGAGGCGGGGGAGGTGGGGCAGTACTTC. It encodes CASSQERFEAGEVGQYF.

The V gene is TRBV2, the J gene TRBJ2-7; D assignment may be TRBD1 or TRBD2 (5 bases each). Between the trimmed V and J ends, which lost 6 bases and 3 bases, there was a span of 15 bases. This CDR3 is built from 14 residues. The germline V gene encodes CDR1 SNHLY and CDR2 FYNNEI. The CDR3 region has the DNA TGTGCCAGCAGCCCTTGGGGGAGTGACTACGAGCAGTACTTC. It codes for CASSPWGSDYEQYF.

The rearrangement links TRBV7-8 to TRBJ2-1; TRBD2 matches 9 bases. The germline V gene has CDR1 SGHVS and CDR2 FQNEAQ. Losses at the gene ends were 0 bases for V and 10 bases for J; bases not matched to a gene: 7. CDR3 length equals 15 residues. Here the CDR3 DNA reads TGTGCCAGCAGCTTAGCGTGGCGGGGGGGCTGGGAGCAGTTCTTC. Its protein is CASSLAWRGGWEQFF.

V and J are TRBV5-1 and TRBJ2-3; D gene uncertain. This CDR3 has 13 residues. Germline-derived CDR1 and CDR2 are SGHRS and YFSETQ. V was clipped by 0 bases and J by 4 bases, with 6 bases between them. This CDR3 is CASSLEPADTQYF. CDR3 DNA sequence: TGCGCCAGCAGCTTGGAGCCGGCAGATACGCAGTATTTT.

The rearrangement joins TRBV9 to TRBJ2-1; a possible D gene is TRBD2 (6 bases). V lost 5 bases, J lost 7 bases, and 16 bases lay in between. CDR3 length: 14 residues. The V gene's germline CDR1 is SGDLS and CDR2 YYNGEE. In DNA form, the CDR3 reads TGTGCCAGCAGTCCTCTGCGGGGTAGTAATGAGCAGTTCTTC. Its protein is CASSPLRGSNEQFF.

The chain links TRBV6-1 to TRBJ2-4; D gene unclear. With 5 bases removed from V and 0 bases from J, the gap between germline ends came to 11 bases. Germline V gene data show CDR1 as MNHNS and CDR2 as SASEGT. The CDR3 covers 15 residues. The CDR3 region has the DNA TGTGCCAGCAGTCCTCAGATCGGAGCCAAAAACATTCAGTACTTC. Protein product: CASSPQIGAKNIQYF.

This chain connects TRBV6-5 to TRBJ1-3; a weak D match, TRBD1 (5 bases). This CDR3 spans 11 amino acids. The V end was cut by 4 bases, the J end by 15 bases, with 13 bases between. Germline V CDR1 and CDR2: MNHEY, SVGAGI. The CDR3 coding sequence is TGTGCCAGCAGTTCGGCGACAGTCGAATATTTT. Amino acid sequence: CASSSATVEYF.

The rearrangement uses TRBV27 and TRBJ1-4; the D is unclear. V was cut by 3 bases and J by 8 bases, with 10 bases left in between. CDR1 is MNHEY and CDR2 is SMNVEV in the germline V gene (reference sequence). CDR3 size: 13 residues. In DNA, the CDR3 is TGTGCCAGCAGTTTTGGTATCCGAGAAAAACTGTTTTTT. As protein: CASSFGIREKLFF. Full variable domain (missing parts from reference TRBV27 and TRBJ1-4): EAQVTQNPRYLITVTGKKLTVTCSQNMNHEYMSWYRQDPGLGLRQIYYSMNVEVTDKGDVPEGYKVSRKEKRNFPLILESPSPNQTSLYFCASSFGIREKLFFGSGTQLSVL.

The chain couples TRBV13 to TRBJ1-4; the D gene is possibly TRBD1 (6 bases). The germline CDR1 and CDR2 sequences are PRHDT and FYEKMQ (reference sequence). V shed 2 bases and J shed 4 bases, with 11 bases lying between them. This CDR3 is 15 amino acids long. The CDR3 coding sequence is TGTGCCAGCAGCTTATTCGGGGGCCTTAATGAAAAACTGTTTTTT. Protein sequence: CASSLFGGLNEKLFF.